This T cell receptor beta chain was identified during a study of neoadjuvant anti-PD-1 for oral cavity cancer. Turning to the study itself: Patients without progression received a fourth nivolumab dose around day 43, then surgical resection on days 50-56. General study findings and limits: After neoadjuvant nivolumab, PBMC T cell clonality was significantly higher in non-responders than responders.

PBMC libraries mostly used 400 to 550 ng of input genomic DNA, with six replicates per sample. Produced via immunoSEQ multiplex PCR; TCRdb's table is partial and in-frame only. This sample has about 72,000 clones, with around four fifths found just once. PBMCs were not maintained or expanded in culture before analysis. Points on this clone: The antigen is unknown.

The input for sequencing was PBMCs, taken before nivolumab (anti-PD-1) treatment. This clonotype was obtained from a person between 35 and 79 years old with oral cavity squamous cell carcinoma.

The CDR3: CASKNGRTGGTEAFF. CDR3 nucleotide sequence: TGCGCCAGCAAGAATGGTCGGACAGGGGGCACTGAAGCTTTCTTT. J is TRBJ1-1 and V is TRBV10-2, with 10 bases identical to TRBD1. After removal of 7 bases from V and 4 bases from J, the junction contained 9 bases not matched to a gene. CDR3 length: 15 amino acids. CDR1 and CDR2 from the germline V gene are WSHSY and SAAADI.